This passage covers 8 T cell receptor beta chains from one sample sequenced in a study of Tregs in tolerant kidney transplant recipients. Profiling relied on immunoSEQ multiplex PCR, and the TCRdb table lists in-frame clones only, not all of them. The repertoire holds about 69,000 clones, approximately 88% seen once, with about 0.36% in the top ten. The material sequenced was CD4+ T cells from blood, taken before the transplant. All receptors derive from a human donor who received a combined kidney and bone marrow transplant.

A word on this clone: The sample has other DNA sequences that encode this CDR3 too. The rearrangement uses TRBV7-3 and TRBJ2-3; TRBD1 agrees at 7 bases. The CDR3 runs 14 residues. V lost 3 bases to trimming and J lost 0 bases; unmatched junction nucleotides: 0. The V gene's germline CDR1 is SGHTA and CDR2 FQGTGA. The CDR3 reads CASSLGQSTDTQYF. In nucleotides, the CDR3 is TGTGCCAGCAGCTTGGGACAGAGCACAGATACGCAGTATTTT.

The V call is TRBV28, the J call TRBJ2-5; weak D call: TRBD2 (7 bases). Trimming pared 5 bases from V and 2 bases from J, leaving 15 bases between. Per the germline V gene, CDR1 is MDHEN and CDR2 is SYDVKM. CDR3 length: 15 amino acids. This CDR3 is CASSDPRGGQETQYF. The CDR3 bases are TGTGCCAGCAGTGACCCGAGGGGGGGACAAGAGACCCAGTACTTC.

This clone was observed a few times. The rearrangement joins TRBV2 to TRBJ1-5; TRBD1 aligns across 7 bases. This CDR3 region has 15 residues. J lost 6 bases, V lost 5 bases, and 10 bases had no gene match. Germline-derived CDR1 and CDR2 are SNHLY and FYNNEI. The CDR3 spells CASSRGTELIQPQHF. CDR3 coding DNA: TGTGCCAGCAGTCGAGGGACAGAATTAATTCAGCCCCAGCATTTT.

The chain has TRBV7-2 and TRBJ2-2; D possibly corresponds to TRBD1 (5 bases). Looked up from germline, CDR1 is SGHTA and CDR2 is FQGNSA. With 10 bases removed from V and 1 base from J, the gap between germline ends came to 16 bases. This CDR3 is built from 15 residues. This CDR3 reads CAIKSTDLNTGELFF. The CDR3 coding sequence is TGTGCCATTAAGTCGACAGATTTGAACACCGGGGAGCTGTTTTTT.

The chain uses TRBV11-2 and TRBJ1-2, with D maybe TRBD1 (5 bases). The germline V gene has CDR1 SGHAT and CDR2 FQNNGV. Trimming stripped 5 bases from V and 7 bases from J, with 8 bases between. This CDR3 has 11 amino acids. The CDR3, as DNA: TGTGCCAGCAGCGCGGGGGGTGGCTACACCTTC. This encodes CASSAGGGYTF.

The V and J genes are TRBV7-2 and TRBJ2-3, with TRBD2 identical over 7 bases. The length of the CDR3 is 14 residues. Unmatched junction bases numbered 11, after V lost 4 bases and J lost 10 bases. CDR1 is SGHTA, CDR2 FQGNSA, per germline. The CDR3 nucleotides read TGTGCCAGCAGCTCTGGGTGGCGGGAGTTTCCGCAGTATTTT. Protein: CASSSGWREFPQYF.

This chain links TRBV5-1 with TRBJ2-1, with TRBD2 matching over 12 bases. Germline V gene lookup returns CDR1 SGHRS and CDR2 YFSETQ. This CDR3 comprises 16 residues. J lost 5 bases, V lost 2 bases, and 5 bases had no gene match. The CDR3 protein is CASSFLAGGVHNEQFF. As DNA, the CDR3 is TGCGCCAGCAGCTTCCTAGCGGGAGGGGTCCACAATGAGCAGTTCTTC.

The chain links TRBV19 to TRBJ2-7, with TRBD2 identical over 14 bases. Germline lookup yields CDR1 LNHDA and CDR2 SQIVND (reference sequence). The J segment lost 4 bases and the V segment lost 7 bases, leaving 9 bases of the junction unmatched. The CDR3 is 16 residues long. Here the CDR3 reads CASTSEGTSGGYEQYF. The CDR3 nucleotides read TGTGCCAGTACCTCCGAGGGGACTAGCGGGGGATACGAGCAGTACTTC.